A selection of T cell receptor beta chains follows, all from one sample in a study of blood T cell repertoires in COVID-19. Profiled with immunoSEQ multiplex PCR; TCRdb holds only in-frame clones, not every one. The table has more than 200,000 clones, 85% to 90% seen once. Sequenced: peripheral blood. Receptors originate from a man aged 50-60 years with acute or convalescent COVID-19. CDR3s include the opening cysteine and the closing phenylalanine or tryptophan. A D gene is named only where the DNA matches it firmly. Clone size, where shown, is once, few, many, or a class for clones that have expanded.

CDR3: CASSRDTGYEKLFF
DNA: TGTGCCAGCAGCCGGGACACGGGATATGAAAAACTGTTTTTT
length: 14
D: NA
size: NA
V: TRBV5-6
J: TRBJ1-4

CDR3: CASSPRTGTTDTQYF
DNA: TGTGCCAGCTCACCGCGGACAGGGACCACAGATACGCAGTATTTT
length: 15
D: TRBD1
size: NA
V: TRBV18
J: TRBJ2-3

CDR3: CASSLSGGAGTYEQYF
DNA: TGCGCCAGCAGCTTGAGTGGAGGGGCGGGTACCTACGAGCAGTACTTC
length: 16
D: NA
size: NA
V: TRBV5-1
J: TRBJ2-7

CDR3: CSAAPSGTATYEQYF
DNA: TGCAGCGCTGCGCCATCCGGGACAGCAACCTACGAGCAGTACTTC
length: 15
D: TRBD1
size: NA
V: TRBV29-1
J: TRBJ2-7

CDR3: CASSRPTGNTEAFF
DNA: TGTGCCAGCAGCCGACCAACAGGGAACACTGAAGCTTTCTTT
length: 14
D: NA
size: NA
V: TRBV5-5
J: TRBJ1-1

CDR3: CASSLDPAYNEQFF
DNA: TGTGCCAGCAGCTTAGACCCAGCCTACAATGAGCAGTTCTTC
length: 14
D: NA
size: NA
V: TRBV11-3
J: TRBJ2-1

CDR3: CASSLDRANEKLFF
DNA: TGTGCCAGCAGCTTAGACAGGGCAAATGAAAAACTGTTTTTT
length: 14
D: NA
size: NA
V: TRBV7-2
J: TRBJ1-4

CDR3: CASSFRQSLAKNIQYF
DNA: TGTGCCAGCAGTTTTCGACAGTCCCTAGCCAAAAACATTCAGTACTTC
length: 16
D: NA
size: NA
V: TRBV6-5
J: TRBJ2-4

CDR3: CASSQGIAGAISYEQYF
DNA: TGTGCCAGCAGCCAAGGGATAGCGGGGGCCATCTCCTACGAGCAGTACTTC
length: 17
D: TRBD2
size: NA
V: TRBV3-1/TRBV3-2
J: TRBJ2-7

CDR3: CASSSGQGYNSPLHF
DNA: TGTGCCAGCAGCTCGGGACAGGGGTATAATTCACCCCTCCACTTT
length: 15
D: TRBD1
size: NA
V: TRBV7-3
J: TRBJ1-6

CDR3: CAITRGGTEAFF
DNA: TGTGCCATCACACGGGGGGGCACTGAAGCTTTCTTT
length: 12
D: NA
size: NA
V: TRBV10-3
J: TRBJ1-1

CDR3: CASSFYRVPGELFF
DNA: TGTGCCAGCAGTTTCTACAGGGTGCCCGGGGAGCTGTTTTTT
length: 14
D: NA
size: NA
V: TRBV6-5
J: TRBJ2-2

CDR3: CASSPKSWGDEKLFF
DNA: TGTGCCAGCTCCCCAAAAAGCTGGGGGGATGAAAAACTGTTTTTT
length: 15
D: NA
size: few
V: TRBV18
J: TRBJ1-4

CDR3: CASTLLAGVADTQYF
DNA: TGTGCCAGCACCTTACTAGCGGGGGTGGCAGATACGCAGTATTTT
length: 15
D: TRBD2
size: NA
V: TRBV6-5
J: TRBJ2-3

CDR3: CASTGTGISGNTIYF
DNA: TGTGCCAGCACCGGGACAGGGATATCTGGAAACACCATATATTTT
length: 15
D: TRBD1
size: NA
V: TRBV9
J: TRBJ1-3

CDR3: CASSSSGQGQGGNTIYF
DNA: TGTGCCAGCAGCTCTTCCGGTCAGGGGCAAGGCGGAAACACCATATATTTT
length: 17
D: NA
size: NA
V: TRBV7-8
J: TRBJ1-3

CDR3: CSVAGRVTGYTF
DNA: TGCAGCGTTGCGGGCAGGGTTACTGGCTACACCTTC
length: 12
D: NA
size: NA
V: TRBV29-1
J: TRBJ1-2

CDR3: CASREHQTGNSPLHF
DNA: TGCGCCAGCAGGGAGCACCAAACGGGTAATTCACCCCTCCACTTT
length: 15
D: NA
size: NA
V: TRBV5-1
J: TRBJ1-6

CDR3: CASSQQGGAINTQYF
DNA: TGTGCCAGCAGCCAACAAGGGGGGGCCATAAATACGCAGTATTTT
length: 15
D: NA
size: NA
V: TRBV3-1/TRBV3-2
J: TRBJ2-3

CDR3: CSVAKGGATDTQYF
DNA: TGCAGCGTCGCGAAGGGGGGGGCCACAGATACGCAGTATTTT
length: 14
D: NA
size: NA
V: TRBV29-1
J: TRBJ2-3

CDR3: CASRRGAGNTIYF
DNA: TGTGCCAGCAGGCGGGGGGCGGGAAACACCATATATTTT
length: 13
D: NA
size: NA
V: TRBV12-3/TRBV12-4
J: TRBJ1-3

CDR3: CASSWRQGRGSTEAFF
DNA: TGTGCCAGCAGTTGGCGGCAGGGGCGAGGCAGCACTGAAGCTTTCTTT
length: 16
D: NA
size: NA
V: TRBV27
J: TRBJ1-1

CDR3: CASSRTGGKNGYTF
DNA: TGCGCCAGCAGCAGGACAGGGGGCAAGAATGGCTACACCTTC
length: 14
D: TRBD1
size: NA
V: TRBV5-1
J: TRBJ1-2

CDR3: CASSSQGANEKLFF
DNA: TGCGCCAGCAGCTCACAGGGCGCTAATGAAAAACTGTTTTTT
length: 14
D: NA
size: NA
V: TRBV5-1
J: TRBJ1-4

CDR3: CASSPPPRGLFGYTF
DNA: TGTGCCAGCTCACCACCTCCCAGGGGCCTGTTTGGCTACACCTTC
length: 15
D: NA
size: NA
V: TRBV18
J: TRBJ1-2